The 15 T cell receptor beta chains reported below all come from one sample, sequenced in a study of identical twins. Using its own MiXCR run on the 5' RACE reads, TCRdb lists one record per CDR3 protein. The data hold fewer than 650,000 distinct CDR3 sequences, with 7% to 7.5% observed a single time. The sample also formed part of further work on yellow fever vaccine responses in identical twins.

The sequenced material came from PBMCs. These TCRs come from a woman in her late teens or twenties in good health.

This clonotype was seen more than once but under ten times. V and J are TRBV10-3 and TRBJ2-1; D is ambiguous. The germline V gene encodes CDR1 ENHRY and CDR2 SYGVKD. The CDR3 is made up of 15 amino acids. V was clipped by 3 bases and J by 1 base, with 10 bases between them. The CDR3 bases are TGTGCCATCAGTGATCTGGTCAATTCCTACAATGAGCAGTTCTTC. This sequence encodes CAISDLVNSYNEQFF.

This clonotype came up a few times. This sequence joins TRBV2 and TRBJ2-3; no clear D. In germline, CDR1 is SNHLY, CDR2 FYNNEI. This CDR3 region has 13 residues. Trimming left V 8 bases short and J 7 bases short, with 16 bases between. CDR3 DNA sequence: TGTGCCAGCCCACCTACGGGCGTTTATACGCAGTATTTT. It specifies CASPPTGVYTQYF. Looking up the rest from reference TRBV2 and TRBJ2-3 gives the full variable domain: EPEVTQTPSHQVTQMGQEVILRCVPISNHLYFYWYRQILGQKVEFLVSFYNNEISEKSEIFDDQFSVERPDGSNFTLKIRSTKLEDSAMYFCASPPTGVYTQYFGPGTRLTVL.

In its sample, this clonotype was seen a few times. The CDR3 here is CASSRQAPNEKLFF. In DNA, the CDR3 is TGTGCCAGCAGTCGACAGGCGCCAAATGAAAAACTGTTTTTT. The chain couples TRBV7-2 to TRBJ1-4; perhaps TRBD1 as D (6 bases). Trimming stripped 6 bases from V and 5 bases from J, with 13 bases between. Per germline, CDR1 SGHTA and CDR2 FQGNSA. This CDR3 spans 14 amino acids.

This clonotype was seen ten or more times. The chain has TRBV2 and TRBJ1-2; weak D call: TRBD1 (6 bases). The V end lost 2 bases, the J end lost 8 bases, and 6 bases lay between the germline ends. Germline V gene sequence: CDR1 SNHLY, CDR2 FYNNEI. The CDR3 sequence is 11 residues long. The chain's CDR3 is CASSERGGYTF. CDR3 in DNA: TGTGCCAGCAGTGAAAGGGGGGGCTACACCTTC.

Only a few counts were recorded for this clonotype. The rearrangement links TRBV15 to TRBJ2-2, with 8 bases that match TRBD2. The V gene's germline CDR1 is LNHNV and CDR2 YYDKDF (reference sequence). This CDR3 is built from 16 residues. Trimming took 3 bases from V and 7 from J; bases not matched to a gene: 10. As DNA, the CDR3 is TGTGCCACCAGCAGCCCCCGGGGACTAGTGGGCGGGGAGCTGTTTTTT. Translation: CATSSPRGLVGGELFF.

In its sample, this clonotype was seen a few times. J is TRBJ2-2 and V is TRBV5-1; D call uncertain. The length of the CDR3 is 11 residues. Germline CDR1 and CDR2: SGHRS and YFSETQ. V was clipped by 4 bases and J by 9 bases, with 7 bases between them. As DNA, the CDR3 is TGCGCCAGCAGCCCTGGCAGGGAGCTGTTTTTT. It yields the protein CASSPGRELFF.

This clonotype was recorded at least ten times. The chain uses TRBV20-1 and TRBJ1-5, with D possibly matching TRBD1 (6 bases). CDR3 length equals 12 residues. V was cut by 1 base and J by 7 bases, with 8 bases left in between. The germline CDR1 and CDR2 sequences are DFQATT and SNEGSKA (reference sequence). The CDR3 region is CSARGGRQPQHF. CDR3 in DNA: TGCAGTGCTAGAGGGGGGCGGCAGCCCCAGCATTTT.

This clonotype appeared many times. The chain recombines TRBV5-1 with TRBJ2-1; TRBD2 matches at 13 bases. The trim removed 4 bases at V and 4 bases at J, leaving 2 bases unmatched. The V gene's germline CDR1 is SGHRS and CDR2 YFSETQ. The CDR3 has 15 amino acids. CDR3 coding DNA: TGCGCCAGCAGCACTAGCGGGGGGGCATACAATGAGCAGTTCTTC. Amino acid sequence: CASSTSGGAYNEQFF. The full variable domain, completed using reference TRBV5-1 and TRBJ2-1, is KAGVTQTPRYLIKTRGQQVTLSCSPISGHRSVSWYQQTPGQGLQFLFEYFSETQRNKGNFPGRFSGRQFSNSRSEMNVSTLELGDSALYLCASSTSGGAYNEQFFGPGTRLTVL.

CDR3 nucleotide sequence: TGTGCCAGCTCTCAATCGTCCGCGACAGGGGTCAACACTGAAGCTTTCTTT. Translation: CASSQSSATGVNTEAFF. The chain uses TRBV18 and TRBJ1-1, with 8 bases aligning to TRBD1. Trimming at V came to 6 bases and at J to 2 bases, leaving 14 bases not matched to a gene. Looked up from germline, CDR1 is KGHSH and CDR2 is LQKENI. The CDR3 contains 17 residues.

This clonotype was seen only a few times. The gene calls are TRBV21-1 and TRBJ2-1; the table's D call TRBD1 went unverified against the DNA. TRBV21-1 has pseudogene status. CDR3 length equals 18 residues. CDR3 nucleotide sequence: TGTGCCAGCAGCAAAGATGGGTCTCGGGACCCTAATGGCAATGAGCAGTTCTTC. This encodes CASSKDGSRDPNGNEQFF.

Ten or more counts support this clonotype. The chain is built from TRBV6-5 and TRBJ2-1; weak D call: TRBD2 (6 bases). CDR1 MNHEY and CDR2 SVGAGI come from the germline V gene. The length of the CDR3 is 14 residues. With 2 bases removed from V and 4 bases from J, the gap between germline ends came to 9 bases. CDR3 loop: CASSYGTGYNEQFF. The CDR3 nucleotides read TGTGCCAGCAGTTACGGGACTGGGTACAATGAGCAGTTCTTC.

This clonotype was seen a few times. The chain has TRBV12-3 or TRBV12-4 and TRBJ2-3; TRBD1 aligns across 10 bases. Unmatched junction bases numbered 8, after V lost 6 bases and J lost 5 bases. The CDR3 has 15 amino acids. For the CDR3, the DNA is TGTGCCAGCAGCCGACAGGGGGCTGTGGGAGATACGCAGTATTTT. Residues: CASSRQGAVGDTQYF.

The table lists this clonotype with a few counts. The chain is built from TRBV3-1 and TRBJ1-1; 7 bases match TRBD1. Germline-derived CDR1 and CDR2 are LGHDT and YNNKEL (reference sequence). The CDR3 is 14 residues long. The V segment lost 5 bases and the J segment 5 bases; nucleotides outside the gene matches: 8. CDR3 DNA: TGTGCCAGCAGCGACTGGACAGGAAGAACTGAAGCTTTCTTT. The encoded protein is CASSDWTGRTEAFF.

This clonotype was seen a handful of times. In DNA, the CDR3 is TGTGCCAGCAGTGGGCCCGCTGCAAACACCATATATTTT. This gives the protein CASSGPAANTIYF. The chain recombines TRBV2 with TRBJ1-3; D remains ambiguous. Germline V gene data show CDR1 as SNHLY and CDR2 as FYNNEI. This CDR3 has 13 amino acids. V lost 4 bases and J lost 6, with 10 bases in between.

This clonotype was observed at least ten times. The V gene is TRBV10-3, the J gene TRBJ2-2; 9 bases fit TRBD1. The V and J ends lost 6 bases and 2 bases, in that order; junction bases with no gene match: 7. The CDR3 has 16 amino acids. Germline V lookup: CDR1 ENHRY, CDR2 SYGVKD. CDR3 in DNA: TGTGCCATCAGCAAATCCACAGGGGGCAACACCGGGGAGCTGTTTTTT. This sequence encodes CAISKSTGGNTGELFF.